Here is one T cell receptor beta chain with its context. The antigen is unknown. Germline is not matched at one junction end, which may reflect a read error. The sample is drawn from a study of cytomegalovirus exposure and HLA in healthy donors. Study-wide results and caveats: Reported performance of the classifier showed diagnosis of cytomegalovirus status with high specificity and sensitivity. The authors listed 164 TCR beta chains as cytomegalovirus-associated.

Sequencing used immunoSEQ multiplex PCR; TCRdb keeps in-frame clones, though not all of them. The repertoire holds about 56,000 clones, with approximately 89% as singletons. CDR1 is SGHTA and CDR2 is FQGNSA in the germline V gene. The length of the CDR3 is 12 residues. Sequencing was performed on PBMCs. The origin of this receptor is a woman under 30 in good health and CMV-seronegative. The gene calls are TRBV7-2 and TRBJ2-7; TRBD1 matches at 8 bases. CDR3 bases: TGTGCCAGCAGCTTGCGGACAGGGCGGGTTTGCTTC. This translates into CASSLRTGRVCF.